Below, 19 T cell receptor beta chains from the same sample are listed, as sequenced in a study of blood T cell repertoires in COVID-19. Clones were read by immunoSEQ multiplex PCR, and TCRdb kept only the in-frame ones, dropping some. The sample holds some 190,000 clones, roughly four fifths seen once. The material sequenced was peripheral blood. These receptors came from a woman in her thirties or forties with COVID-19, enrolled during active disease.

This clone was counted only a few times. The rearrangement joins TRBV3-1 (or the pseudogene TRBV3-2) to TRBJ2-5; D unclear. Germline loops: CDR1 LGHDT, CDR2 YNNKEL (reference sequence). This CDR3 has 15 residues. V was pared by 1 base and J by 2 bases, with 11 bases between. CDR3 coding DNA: TGTGCCAGCAGCCAAGGGGCTCTCAGTCAAGAGACCCAGTACTTC. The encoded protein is CASSQGALSQETQYF.

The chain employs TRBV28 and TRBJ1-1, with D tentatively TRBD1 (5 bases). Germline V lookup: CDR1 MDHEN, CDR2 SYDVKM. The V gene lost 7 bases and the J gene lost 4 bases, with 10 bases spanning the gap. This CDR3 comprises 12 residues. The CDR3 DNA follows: TGTGCCAGCAATAGCGGGGGCACTGAAGCTTTCTTT. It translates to CASNSGGTEAFF.

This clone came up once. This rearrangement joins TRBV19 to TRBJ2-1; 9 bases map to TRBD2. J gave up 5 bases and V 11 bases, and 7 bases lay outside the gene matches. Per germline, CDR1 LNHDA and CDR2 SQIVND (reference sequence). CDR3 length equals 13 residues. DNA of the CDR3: TGTGCCTGTGGGACTAGCAGCCACAATGAGCAGTTCTTC. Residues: CACGTSSHNEQFF.

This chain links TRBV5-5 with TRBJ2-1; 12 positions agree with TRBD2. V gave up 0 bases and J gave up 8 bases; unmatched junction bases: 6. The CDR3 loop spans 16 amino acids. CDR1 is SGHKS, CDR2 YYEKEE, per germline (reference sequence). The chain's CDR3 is CASSLEPSGRGYEQFF. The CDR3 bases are TGTGCCAGCAGCTTGGAACCTAGCGGGAGGGGCTATGAGCAGTTCTTC.

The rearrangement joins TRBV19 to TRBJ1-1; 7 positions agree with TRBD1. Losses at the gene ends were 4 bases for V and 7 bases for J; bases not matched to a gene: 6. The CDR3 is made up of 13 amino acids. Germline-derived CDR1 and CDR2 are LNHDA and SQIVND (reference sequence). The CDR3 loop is CASSTRQGDEAFF. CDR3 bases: TGTGCCAGTAGTACCAGACAGGGAGATGAAGCTTTCTTT.

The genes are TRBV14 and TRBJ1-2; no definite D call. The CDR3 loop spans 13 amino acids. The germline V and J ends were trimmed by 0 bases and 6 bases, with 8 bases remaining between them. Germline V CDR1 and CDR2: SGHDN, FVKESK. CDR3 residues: CASSQDRYDGYTF. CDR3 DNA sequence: TGTGCCAGCAGCCAAGATCGGTATGATGGCTACACCTTC. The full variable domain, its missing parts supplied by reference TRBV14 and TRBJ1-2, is EAGVTQFPSHSVIEKGQTVTLRCDPISGHDNLYWYRRVMGKEIKFLLHFVKESKQDESGMPNNRFLAERTGGTYSTLKVQPAELEDSGVYFCASSQDRYDGYTFGSGTRLTVV.

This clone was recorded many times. The CDR3 DNA reads as TGCGCCAGCAGCTTTACAGGGAGAGATCAGCCCCAGCATTTT. Translated, it gives CASSFTGRDQPQHF. The chain carries TRBV5-1 and TRBJ1-5; D possibly corresponds to TRBD1 (6 bases). The germline CDR1 and CDR2 sequences are SGHRS and YFSETQ. This CDR3 region has 14 residues. Trimming cost V 2 bases and J 5 bases, with 11 bases left between them.

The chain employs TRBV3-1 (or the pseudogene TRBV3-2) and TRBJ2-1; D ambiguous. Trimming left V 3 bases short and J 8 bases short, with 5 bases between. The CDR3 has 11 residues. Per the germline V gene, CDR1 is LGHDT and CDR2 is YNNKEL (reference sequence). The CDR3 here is CASSHVDEQFF. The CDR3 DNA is TGTGCCAGCAGCCACGTCGATGAGCAGTTCTTC.

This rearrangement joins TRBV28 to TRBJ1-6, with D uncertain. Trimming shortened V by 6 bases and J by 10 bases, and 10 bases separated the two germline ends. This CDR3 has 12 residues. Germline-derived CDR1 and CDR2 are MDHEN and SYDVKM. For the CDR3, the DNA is TGTGCCAGCAGGGTCTACCCGTCACCCCTCCACTTT. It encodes CASRVYPSPLHF.

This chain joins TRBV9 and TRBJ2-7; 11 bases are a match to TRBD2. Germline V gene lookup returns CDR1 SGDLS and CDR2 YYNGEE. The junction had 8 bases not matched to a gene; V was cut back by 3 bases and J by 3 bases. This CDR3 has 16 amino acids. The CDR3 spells CASSESTGTSGYEQYF. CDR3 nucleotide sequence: TGTGCCAGCAGCGAGTCTACCGGGACTAGCGGCTACGAGCAGTACTTC.

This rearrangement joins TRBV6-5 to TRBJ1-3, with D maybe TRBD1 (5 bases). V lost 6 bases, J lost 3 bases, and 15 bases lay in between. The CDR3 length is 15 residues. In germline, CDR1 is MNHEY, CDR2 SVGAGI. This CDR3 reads CASSLQVWGGNTIYF. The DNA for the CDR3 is TGTGCCAGCAGCCTACAGGTTTGGGGTGGAAACACCATATATTTT.

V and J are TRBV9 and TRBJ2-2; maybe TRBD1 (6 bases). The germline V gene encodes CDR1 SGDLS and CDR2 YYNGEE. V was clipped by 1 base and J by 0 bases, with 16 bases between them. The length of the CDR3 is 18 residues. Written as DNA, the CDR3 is TGTGCCAGCAGCGTATCTGGGACAAGTATTACGAACACCGGGGAGCTGTTTTTT. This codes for CASSVSGTSITNTGELFF.

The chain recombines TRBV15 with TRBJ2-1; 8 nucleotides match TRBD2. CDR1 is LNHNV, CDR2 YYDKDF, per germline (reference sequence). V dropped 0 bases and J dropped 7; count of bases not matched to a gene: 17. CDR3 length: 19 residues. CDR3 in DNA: TGTGCCACCAGCAGAGATTTCAGCGGGAGATTATCTCGACAGAATGAGCAGTTCTTC. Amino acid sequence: CATSRDFSGRLSRQNEQFF.

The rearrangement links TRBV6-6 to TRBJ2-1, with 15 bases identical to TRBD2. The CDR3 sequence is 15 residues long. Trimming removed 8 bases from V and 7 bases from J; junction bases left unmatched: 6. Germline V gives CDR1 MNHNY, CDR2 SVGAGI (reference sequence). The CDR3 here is CASQAGTSGRNEQFF. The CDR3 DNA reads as TGTGCCAGCCAAGCGGGGACTAGCGGGAGGAATGAGCAGTTCTTC.

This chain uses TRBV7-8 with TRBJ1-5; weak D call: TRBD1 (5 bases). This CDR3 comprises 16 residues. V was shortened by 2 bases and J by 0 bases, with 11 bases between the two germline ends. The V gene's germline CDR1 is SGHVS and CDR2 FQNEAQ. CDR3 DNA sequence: TGTGCCAGCAGCTTACCTGGGGGGGATAGCAATCAGCCCCAGCATTTT. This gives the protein CASSLPGGDSNQPQHF.

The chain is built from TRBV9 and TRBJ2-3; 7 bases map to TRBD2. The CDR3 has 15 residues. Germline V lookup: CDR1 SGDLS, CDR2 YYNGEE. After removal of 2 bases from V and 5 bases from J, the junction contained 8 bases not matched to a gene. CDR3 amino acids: CASSVGNGGKDTQYF. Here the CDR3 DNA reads TGTGCCAGCAGCGTTGGTAACGGGGGGAAAGATACGCAGTATTTT. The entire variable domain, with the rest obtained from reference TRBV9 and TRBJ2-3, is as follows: DSGVTQTPKHLITATGQRVTLRCSPRSGDLSVYWYQQSLDQGLQFLIQYYNGEERAKGNILERFSAQQFPDLHSELNLSSLELGDSALYFCASSVGNGGKDTQYFGPGTRLTVL.

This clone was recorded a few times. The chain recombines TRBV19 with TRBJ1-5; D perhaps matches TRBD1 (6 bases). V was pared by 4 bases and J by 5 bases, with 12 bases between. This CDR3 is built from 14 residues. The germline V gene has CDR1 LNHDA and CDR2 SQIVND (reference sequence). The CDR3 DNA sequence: TGTGCCAGTAGTACACAGGGTTCTCATCAGCCCCAGCATTTT. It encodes CASSTQGSHQPQHF. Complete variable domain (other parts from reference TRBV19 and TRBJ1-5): DGGITQSPKYLFRKEGQNVTLSCEQNLNHDAMYWYRQDPGQGLRLIYYSQIVNDFQKGDIAEGYSVSREKKESFPLTVTSAQKNPTAFYLCASSTQGSHQPQHFGDGTRLSIL.

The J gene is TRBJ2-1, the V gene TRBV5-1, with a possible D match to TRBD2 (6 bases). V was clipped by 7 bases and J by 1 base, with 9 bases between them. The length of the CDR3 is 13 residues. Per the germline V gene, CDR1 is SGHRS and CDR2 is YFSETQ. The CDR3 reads CASRGLSYNEQFF. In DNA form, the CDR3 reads TGCGCCAGCCGGGGACTTTCCTACAATGAGCAGTTCTTC.

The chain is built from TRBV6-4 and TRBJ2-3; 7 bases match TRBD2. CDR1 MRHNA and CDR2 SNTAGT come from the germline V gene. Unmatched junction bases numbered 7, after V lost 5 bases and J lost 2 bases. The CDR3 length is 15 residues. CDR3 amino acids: CASSMSSGATDTQYF. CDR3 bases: TGTGCCAGCAGTATGTCTAGCGGAGCCACAGATACGCAGTATTTT.